Listed below are T cell receptor beta chains from one sample, sequenced in a study of T cell repertoires in aging, cancer and after chemotherapy. Each CDR3 protein gets one entry after TCRdb re-called the multiplex PCR reads with MiXCR. The sample gives about 2,500 distinct CDR3 sequences, roughly 20% of which show up once; roughly 8% is in the top ten. Material: blood. These TCRs come from a human donor with a blood cancer. Both conserved end residues are part of each CDR3. The size field is filled for only some rows; it gives once, few, many or a size class.

j_call clone_size v_call cdr3_aa
TRBJ2-5 medium-sized TRBV6-5 CASSARRNLGETQYF
TRBJ1-2 medium-sized TRBV6-1 CASSEGQGPSYGYTF
TRBJ2-5 large TRBV27 CAKVWTQYF
TRBJ2-2 medium-sized TRBV24-1 CATSSYINTGELFF
TRBJ1-4 - TRBV12-3/TRBV12-4 CASSLSAGINEKLFF
TRBJ2-1 medium-sized TRBV7-4 CASSCWTSGNSYNEQFF
TRBJ1-5 - TRBV10-2 CASSESGLGNQPQHF
TRBJ1-5 - TRBV28 CASRRGTGINSNQPQHF
TRBJ2-2 large TRBV12-3/TRBV12-4 CASYSGAVGGELFF
TRBJ1-6 - TRBV5-1 CASSSHDGGNSPLHF
TRBJ2-3 medium-sized TRBV6-5 CASSPGTSVSTDTQYF
TRBJ1-6 medium-sized TRBV18 CASSPGTANSPLHF
TRBJ2-5 few TRBV28 CASSKGGQETQYF
TRBJ2-7 - TRBV7-2 CASSQGPGTSGPSAYEQYF
TRBJ2-7 - TRBV29-1 CSVSSGLAGGATYEQYF
TRBJ2-2 - TRBV24-1 CASKGSNTGELFF